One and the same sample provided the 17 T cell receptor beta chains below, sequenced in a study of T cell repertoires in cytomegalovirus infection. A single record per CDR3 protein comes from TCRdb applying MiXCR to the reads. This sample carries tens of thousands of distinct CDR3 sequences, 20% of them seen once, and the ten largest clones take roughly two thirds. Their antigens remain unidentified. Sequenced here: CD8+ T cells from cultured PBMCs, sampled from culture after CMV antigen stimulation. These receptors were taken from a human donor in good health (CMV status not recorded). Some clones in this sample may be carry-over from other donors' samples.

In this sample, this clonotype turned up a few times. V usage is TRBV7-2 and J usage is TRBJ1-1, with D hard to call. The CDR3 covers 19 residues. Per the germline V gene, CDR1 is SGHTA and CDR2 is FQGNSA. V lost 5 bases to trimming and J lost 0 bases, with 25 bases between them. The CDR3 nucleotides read TGTGCCAGCAGCCCTCAAGCAAGGCAAGCTTCAATAATGAACACTGAAGCTTTCTTT. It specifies CASSPQARQASIMNTEAFF.

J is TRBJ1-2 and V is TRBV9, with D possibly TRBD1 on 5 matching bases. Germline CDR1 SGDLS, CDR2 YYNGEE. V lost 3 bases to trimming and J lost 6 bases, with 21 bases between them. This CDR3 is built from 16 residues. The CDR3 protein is CASSGRDGTVLDGYTF. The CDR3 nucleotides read TGTGCCAGCAGCGGAAGGGACGGAACCGTGTTAGATGGCTACACCTTC.

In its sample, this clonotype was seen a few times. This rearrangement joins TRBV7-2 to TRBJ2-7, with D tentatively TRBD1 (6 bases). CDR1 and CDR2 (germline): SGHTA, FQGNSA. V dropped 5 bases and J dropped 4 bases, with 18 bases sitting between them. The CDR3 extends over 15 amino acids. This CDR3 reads CASSTEGWTVYEQYF. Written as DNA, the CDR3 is TGTGCCAGCAGCACAGAGGGTTGGACAGTTTACGAGCAGTACTTC.

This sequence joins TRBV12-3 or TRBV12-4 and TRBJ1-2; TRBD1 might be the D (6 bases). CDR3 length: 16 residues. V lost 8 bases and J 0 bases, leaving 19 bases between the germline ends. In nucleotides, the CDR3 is TGTGCCAGCCACTCCTGGGGGGGCACAGCTAACTATGGCTACACCTTC. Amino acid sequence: CASHSWGGTANYGYTF.

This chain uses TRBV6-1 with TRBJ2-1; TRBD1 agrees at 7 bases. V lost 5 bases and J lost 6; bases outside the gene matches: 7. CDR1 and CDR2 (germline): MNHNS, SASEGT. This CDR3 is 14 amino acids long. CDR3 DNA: TGTGCCAGCAGTAGACAGGGTGAGGGCAATGAGCAGTTCTTC. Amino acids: CASSRQGEGNEQFF.

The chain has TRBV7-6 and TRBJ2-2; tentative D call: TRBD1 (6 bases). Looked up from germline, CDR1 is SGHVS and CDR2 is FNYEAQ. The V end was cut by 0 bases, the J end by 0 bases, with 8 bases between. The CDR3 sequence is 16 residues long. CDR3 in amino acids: CASSLARTANTGELFF. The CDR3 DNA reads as TGTGCCAGCAGCTTAGCTCGGACAGCGAACACCGGGGAGCTGTTTTTT.

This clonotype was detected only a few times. CDR3 in amino acids: CASSRRDSNQPQHF. CDR3 DNA sequence: TGTGCCAGCAGCCGGAGGGATAGCAATCAGCCCCAGCATTTT. The chain uses TRBV6-2 or TRBV6-3 and TRBJ1-5, with D unclear. The CDR3 contains 14 residues. The V end lost 6 bases, the J end lost 0 bases, and 9 bases lay between the germline ends. Germline-derived CDR1 and CDR2 are MNHEY and SVGEGT.

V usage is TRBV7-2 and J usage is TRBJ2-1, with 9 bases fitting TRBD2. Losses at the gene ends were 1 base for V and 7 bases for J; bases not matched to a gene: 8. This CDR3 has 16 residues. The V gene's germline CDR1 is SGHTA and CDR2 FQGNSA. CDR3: CASSLEGSGRINEQFF. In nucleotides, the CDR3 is TGTGCCAGCAGCTTAGAGGGTAGCGGGAGAATTAATGAGCAGTTCTTC.

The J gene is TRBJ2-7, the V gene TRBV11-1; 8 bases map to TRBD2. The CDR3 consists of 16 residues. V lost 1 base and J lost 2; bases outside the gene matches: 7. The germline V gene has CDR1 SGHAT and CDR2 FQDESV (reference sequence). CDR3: CASSLVRGATAYEQYF. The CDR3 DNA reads TGTGCCAGCAGCTTAGTGCGGGGGGCGACGGCCTACGAGCAGTACTTC.

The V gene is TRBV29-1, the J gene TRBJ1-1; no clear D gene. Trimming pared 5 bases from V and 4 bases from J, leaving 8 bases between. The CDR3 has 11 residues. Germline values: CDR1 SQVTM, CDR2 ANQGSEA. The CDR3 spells CSVYLGTEAFF. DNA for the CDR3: TGCAGCGTTTATCTGGGCACTGAAGCTTTCTTT.

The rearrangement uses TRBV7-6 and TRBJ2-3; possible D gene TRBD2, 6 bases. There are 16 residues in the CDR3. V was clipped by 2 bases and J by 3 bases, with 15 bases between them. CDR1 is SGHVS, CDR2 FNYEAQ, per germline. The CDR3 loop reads CASSLFGTETTDTQYF. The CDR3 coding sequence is TGTGCCAGCAGCTTATTCGGGACTGAGACGACAGATACGCAGTATTTT.

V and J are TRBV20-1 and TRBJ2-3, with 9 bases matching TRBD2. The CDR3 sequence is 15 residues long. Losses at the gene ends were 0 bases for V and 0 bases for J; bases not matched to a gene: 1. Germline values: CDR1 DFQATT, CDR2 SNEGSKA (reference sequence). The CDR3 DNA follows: TGCAGTGCTAGAGATCTAGCGGGGAGCACAGATACGCAGTATTTT. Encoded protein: CSARDLAGSTDTQYF.

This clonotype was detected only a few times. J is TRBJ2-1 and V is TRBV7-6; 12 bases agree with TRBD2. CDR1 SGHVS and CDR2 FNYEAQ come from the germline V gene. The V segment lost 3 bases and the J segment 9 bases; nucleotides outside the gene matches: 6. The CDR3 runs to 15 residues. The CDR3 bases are TGTGCCAGCAGCTTCCTAGCGGGAGGGGTCGCTGAGCAGTTCTTC. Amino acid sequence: CASSFLAGGVAEQFF.

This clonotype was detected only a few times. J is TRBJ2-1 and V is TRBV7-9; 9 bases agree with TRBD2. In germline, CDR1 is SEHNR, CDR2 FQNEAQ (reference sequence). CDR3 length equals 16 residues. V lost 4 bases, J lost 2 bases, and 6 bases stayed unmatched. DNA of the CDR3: TGTGCCAGCAGCTATCCTATAGCGGGGGCCTACAATGAGCAGTTCTTC. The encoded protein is CASSYPIAGAYNEQFF.

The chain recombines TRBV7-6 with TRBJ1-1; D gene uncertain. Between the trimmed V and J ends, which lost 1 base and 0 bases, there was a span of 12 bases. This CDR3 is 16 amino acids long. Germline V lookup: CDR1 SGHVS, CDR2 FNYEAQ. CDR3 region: CASSLEEGDMNTEAFF. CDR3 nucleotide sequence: TGTGCCAGCAGCTTAGAAGAGGGAGACATGAACACTGAAGCTTTCTTT.

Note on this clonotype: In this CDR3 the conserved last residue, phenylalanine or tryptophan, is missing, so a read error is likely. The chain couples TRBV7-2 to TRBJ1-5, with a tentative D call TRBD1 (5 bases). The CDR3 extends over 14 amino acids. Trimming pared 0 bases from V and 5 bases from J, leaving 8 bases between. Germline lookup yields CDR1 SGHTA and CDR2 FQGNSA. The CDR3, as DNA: TGTGCCAGCAGCTTAGCGGCAGGGTATCAGCCCCAGCATGTT. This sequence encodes CASSLAAGYQPQHV.

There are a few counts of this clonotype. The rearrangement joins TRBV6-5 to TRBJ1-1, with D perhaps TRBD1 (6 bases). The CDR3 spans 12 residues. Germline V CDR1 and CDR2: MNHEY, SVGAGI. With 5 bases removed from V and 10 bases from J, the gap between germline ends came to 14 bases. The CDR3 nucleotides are TGTGCCAGCAGTCTTGGGGGGCGAAGAGCTTTCTTT. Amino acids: CASSLGGRRAFF.